These 26 T cell receptor beta chains came from one sample sequenced in a study of CXCR3-negative and CXCR3-positive naive CD8 T cells. These receptors have no identified antigens. TRB cDNA was prepared as libraries by UMI-labeled 5' RACE. TCRdb reprocessed the 5' RACE reads; each CDR3 protein has one entry and no DNA is given. Its clone listing holds about 60,000 distinct CDR3 sequences. Study results and limitations: When CXCR3-positive naive cells were set against CXCR3-negative naive cells, the former had more hydrophobic TRB CDR3s.

Material for sequencing was naive CXCR3+ CD8+ T cells from blood. The subset was: CD45RO-CCR7+CD27+CD95- naive CD8+ T cells expressing CXCR3 (TNR3+). The receptors were gathered from a human donor in good health. Some clones in this sample may be carry-over from other donors' samples.

The rearrangement joins TRBV4-3 to TRBJ1-5; TCRdb designates TRBD1, a call that cannot be tested without DNA. The germline CDR1 and CDR2 sequences are LGHNA and YSLEER. CDR3 length: 16 residues. CDR3 protein: CASSPDRAARNQPQHF.

The CDR3 loop reads CASSPGPSSGNTIYF. The gene calls are TRBV7-7 and TRBJ1-3; lacking DNA, the TRBD1 call made by TCRdb goes unchecked. This CDR3 spans 15 amino acids. The germline CDR1 and CDR2 sequences are SSHAT and FNYEAQ (reference sequence). Using reference TRBV7-7 and TRBJ1-3 for the parts outside the CDR3, the full variable domain is GAGVSQSPRYKVTKRGQDVTLRCDPISSHATLYWYQQALGQGPEFLTYFNYEAQPDKSGLPSDRFSAERPEGSISTLTIQRTEQRDSAMYRCASSPGPSSGNTIYFGEGSWLTVV.

The genes are TRBV7-9 and TRBJ2-7; checking the TCRdb D call of TRBD1 is not possible without DNA. CDR1 SEHNR and CDR2 FQNEAQ come from the germline V gene (reference sequence). CDR3 size: 16 residues. The CDR3 loop is CASSPRTGPHLYEQYF.

The V and J genes are TRBV7-9 and TRBJ2-7; the D gene TCRdb calls, TRBD1, cannot be checked with no DNA. The V gene's germline CDR1 is SEHNR and CDR2 FQNEAQ (reference sequence). The CDR3 spans 13 residues. The chain's CDR3 is CASSPGTVWEQYF.

This rearrangement joins TRBV20-1 to TRBJ2-7; absent DNA, TCRdb's TRBD2 call cannot be checked. There are 14 residues in the CDR3. Germline loops: CDR1 DFQATT, CDR2 SNEGSKA (reference sequence). The chain's CDR3 is CSARGLAGMYEQYF.

The CDR3 sequence: CASSLPAFASGANVLTF. The chain joins TRBV28 to TRBJ2-6. The CDR3 length is 17 residues. Germline-derived CDR1 and CDR2 are MDHEN and SYDVKM.

The CDR3 loop is CASSHYSQGDSYEQYF. The chain combines TRBV7-9 with TRBJ2-7. Per germline, CDR1 SEHNR and CDR2 FQNEAQ (reference sequence). The CDR3 length is 16 residues.

The chain combines TRBV9 with TRBJ1-2. Per germline, CDR1 SGDLS and CDR2 YYNGEE. The CDR3 spans 15 residues. CDR3 residues: CASSVGQDIPYGYTF.

The rearrangement joins TRBV6-2 or TRBV6-3 to TRBJ2-1; TCRdb outputs TRBD1, but without DNA this stays unchecked. The CDR3 runs 15 residues. Germline assignment: CDR1 MNHEY and CDR2 SVGEGT. The CDR3 sequence: CASSLGHNLYNEQFF.

The rearrangement links TRBV12-5 to TRBJ1-4; checking the TCRdb D call of TRBD1 is not possible without DNA. Per the germline V gene, CDR1 is LGHNT and CDR2 is FRNRAP. The CDR3 runs 12 residues. The CDR3 reads CACSGGDEKLFF.

The rearrangement joins TRBV14 to TRBJ1-1; the D call of TRBD1 rests on TCRdb alone, since no DNA is present to check it. The CDR3 contains 15 residues. In germline, CDR1 is SGHDN, CDR2 FVKESK. CDR3 region: CASSQVPTGNGEAFF.

The gene calls are TRBV7-9 and TRBJ2-7. Germline CDR1 SEHNR, CDR2 FQNEAQ (reference sequence). CDR3 length: 13 residues. CDR3 loop: CASSLEDPHEQYF.

The J gene is TRBJ2-3, the V gene TRBV4-3; TCRdb's D gene call, TRBD2, goes unchecked for lack of DNA. This CDR3 contains 16 residues. Germline CDR1 LGHNA, CDR2 YSLEER. The CDR3 reads CASSQDSGGAVDTQYF.

The gene calls are TRBV20-1 and TRBJ2-5; TCRdb lists TRBD1, though no DNA is available to test this call. The length of the CDR3 is 15 residues. Germline loops: CDR1 DFQATT, CDR2 SNEGSKA (reference sequence). CDR3 amino acids: CSASTRTGEAETQYF.

The chain links TRBV25-1 to TRBJ1-4. The germline CDR1 and CDR2 sequences are MGHDK and SYGVNS. This CDR3 comprises 13 residues. The CDR3 loop is CASSDETNEKLFF. The whole variable domain, remainder taken from reference TRBV25-1 and TRBJ1-4, is EADIYQTPRYLVIGTGKKITLECSQTMGHDKMYWYQQDPGMELHLIHYSYGVNSTEKGDLSSESTVSRIRTEHFPLTLESARPSHTSQYLCASSDETNEKLFFGSGTQLSVL.

This rearrangement joins TRBV12-3 or TRBV12-4 to TRBJ2-5; with no DNA, the TCRdb D assignment of TRBD2 cannot be verified. The CDR3 sequence is 14 residues long. CDR3 residues: CASSIREVGETQYF.

The rearrangement links TRBV7-2 to TRBJ2-7; TCRdb's D call of TRBD1 is untestable without DNA. The CDR3 contains 14 residues. The germline gives CDR1 SGHTA, CDR2 FQGNSA. CDR3 sequence: CASRFDRAPYEQYF.

The chain links TRBV7-9 to TRBJ2-2. Germline V gene lookup returns CDR1 SEHNR and CDR2 FQNEAQ (reference sequence). The CDR3 sequence is 14 residues long. The CDR3 is CASSLDEDTGELFF.

The rearrangement uses TRBV12-3 or TRBV12-4 and TRBJ2-7; as DNA is missing, the TRBD1 call by TCRdb cannot be tested. There are 15 residues in the CDR3. The CDR3 spells CASSPPPGQAYEQYF.

The chain combines TRBV28 with TRBJ1-6. Germline V gives CDR1 MDHEN, CDR2 SYDVKM. The CDR3 is made up of 15 amino acids. CDR3 protein: CASSFDNSYNSPLHF.

The chain has TRBV19 and TRBJ2-7; TCRdb returns TRBD1, unconfirmable since there is no DNA. Germline V CDR1 and CDR2: LNHDA, SQIVND (reference sequence). There are 13 residues in the CDR3. The CDR3 here is CASSTAGAYEQYF.

V is TRBV18 and J is TRBJ2-7; TCRdb reports TRBD2, a call that lacks DNA to check it against. CDR1 and CDR2 (germline): KGHSH, LQKENI. The CDR3 runs to 17 residues. The CDR3 sequence is CASRSAASGPLPYEQYF.

The chain links TRBV15 to TRBJ2-3; TCRdb's D gene call, TRBD1, goes unchecked for lack of DNA. Germline-derived CDR1 and CDR2 are LNHNV and YYDKDF (reference sequence). This CDR3 has 16 residues. CDR3 loop: CATSDVGTGITDTQYF. The full variable domain, its missing parts supplied by reference TRBV15 and TRBJ2-3, is DAMVIQNPRYQVTQFGKPVTLSCSQTLNHNVMYWYQQKSSQAPKLLFHYYDKDFNNEADTPDNFQSRRPNTSFCFLDIRSPGLGDTAMYLCATSDVGTGITDTQYFGPGTRLTVL.

J is TRBJ2-7 and V is TRBV5-1; the TRBD1 assignment by TCRdb is unverifiable without DNA. Per the germline V gene, CDR1 is SGHRS and CDR2 is YFSETQ. CDR3 length equals 13 residues. CDR3 region: CASSAGGTYEQYF.

The chain uses TRBV4-3 and TRBJ2-5; the TRBD1 assignment by TCRdb is unverifiable without DNA. Germline V CDR1 and CDR2: LGHNA, YSLEER. This CDR3 contains 17 residues. The CDR3 loop is CASSQELAGGDRETQYF.

The V call is TRBV7-9, the J call TRBJ2-5; without DNA, the TCRdb call of TRBD2 cannot be checked. Germline V gene sequence: CDR1 SEHNR, CDR2 FQNEAQ (reference sequence). CDR3 length equals 14 residues. CDR3 protein: CASSLAVGVETQYF.